This T cell receptor beta chain was profiled in a study of T cell repertoires in cytomegalovirus infection. This clonotype was detected only a few times. Its target is unknown. This CDR3 is built from 13 residues. V was pared by 8 bases and J by 3 bases, with 11 bases between. Germline CDR1 MNHEY, CDR2 SMNVEV (reference sequence). One entry per CDR3 protein, called by TCRdb with MiXCR from the reads. This table has a few hundred thousand distinct CDR3 sequences, 25% to 35% appearing once. The clonotype originates from a human donor in good health (CMV status not recorded). Some clones in this sample may be carry-over from other donors' samples. The V gene is TRBV27, the J gene TRBJ1-5, with a tentative D call TRBD1 (6 bases). The source was cultured PBMCs, collected from culture after CMV antigen stimulation. CDR3 protein: CASGQIANQPQHF. The CDR3 DNA is TGTGCCAGCGGACAGATCGCCAATCAGCCCCAGCATTTT.